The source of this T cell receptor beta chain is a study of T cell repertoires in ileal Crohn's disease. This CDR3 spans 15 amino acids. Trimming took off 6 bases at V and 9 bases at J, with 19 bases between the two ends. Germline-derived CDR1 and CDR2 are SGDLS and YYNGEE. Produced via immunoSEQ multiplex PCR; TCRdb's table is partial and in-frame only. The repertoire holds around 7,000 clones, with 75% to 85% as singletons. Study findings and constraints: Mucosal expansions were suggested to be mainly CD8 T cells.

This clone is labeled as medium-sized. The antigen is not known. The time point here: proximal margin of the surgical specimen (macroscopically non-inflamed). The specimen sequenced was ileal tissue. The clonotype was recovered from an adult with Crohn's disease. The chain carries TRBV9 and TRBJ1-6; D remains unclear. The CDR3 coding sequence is TGTGCCAGCACTGAGGACGCCAGGACCCCTTCACCCCTCCACTTT. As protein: CASTEDARTPSPLHF.